Described below is a single TCR beta chain sequence and its context. These data come from a study of cytomegalovirus exposure and HLA in healthy donors. The CDR3 is 14 amino acids. Germline V gene data show CDR1 as MNHNY and CDR2 as SVGAGI (reference sequence). It was with 60 Vbeta and 13 Jbeta primers that the PCR ran. TCRdb keeps only in-frame clones here, not all; method: immunoSEQ multiplex PCR. The profile shows 150,000 to 180,000 clones, 60% to 80% of them singletons. The clonotype comes from a man aged 30 to 39 in good health and CMV-seropositive. This chain uses TRBV6-6 with TRBJ2-5, with unresolved D. The DNA matches TRBJ2-7 better at its end, which makes the J call doubtful. Source material: PBMCs. Written as DNA, the CDR3 is TGTGCCAGCAGTTACCCCCCGGTTAGCTACGAGCAGTACTTC. It yields the protein CASSYPPVSYEQYF.